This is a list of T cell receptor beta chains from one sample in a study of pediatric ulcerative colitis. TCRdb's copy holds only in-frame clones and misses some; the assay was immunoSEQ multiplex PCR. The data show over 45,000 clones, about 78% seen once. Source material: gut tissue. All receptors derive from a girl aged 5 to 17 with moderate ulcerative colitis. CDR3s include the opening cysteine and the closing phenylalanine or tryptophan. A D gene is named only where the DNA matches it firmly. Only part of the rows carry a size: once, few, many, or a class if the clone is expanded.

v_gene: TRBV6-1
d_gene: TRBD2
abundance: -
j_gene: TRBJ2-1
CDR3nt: TGTGCCAGCAGTGAGTCTAGCGGGAGACGTGAGCAGTTCTTC
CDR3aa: CASSESSGRREQFF

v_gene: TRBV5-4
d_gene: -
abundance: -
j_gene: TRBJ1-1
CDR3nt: TGTGCCAGCAGCTCAACGCGGGGGGCCCCGCCCGGCACTGAAGCTTTCTTT
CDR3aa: CASSSTRGAPPGTEAFF

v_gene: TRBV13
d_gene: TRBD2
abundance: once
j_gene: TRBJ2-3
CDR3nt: TGTGCCAGCAGCTTAGAGGCCCGGTTCGCAGCGGGAGGAGATACGCAGTATTTT
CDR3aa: CASSLEARFAAGGDTQYF

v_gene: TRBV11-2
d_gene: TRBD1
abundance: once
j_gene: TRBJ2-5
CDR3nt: TGTGCCAGCAGCTTACCCCCGGACAGGGACTACCAAGAGACCCAGTACTTC
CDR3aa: CASSLPPDRDYQETQYF

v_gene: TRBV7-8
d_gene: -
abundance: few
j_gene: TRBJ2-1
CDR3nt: TGTGCCAGCAGCCCGAGCGGTTATGAGCAGTTCTTC
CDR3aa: CASSPSGYEQFF

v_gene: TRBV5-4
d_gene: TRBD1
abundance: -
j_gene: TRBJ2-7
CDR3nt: TGTGCCAGCAGCTTTAGGGGGCGCTCCTACGAGCAGTACTTC
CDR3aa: CASSFRGRSYEQYF

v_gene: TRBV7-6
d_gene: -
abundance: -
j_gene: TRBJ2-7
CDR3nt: TGTGCCAGCAGCTTAGCTGGAGGGGAGAACTACGAGCAGTACTTC
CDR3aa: CASSLAGGENYEQYF

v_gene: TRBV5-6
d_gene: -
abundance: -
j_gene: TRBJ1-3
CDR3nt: TGTGCCAGCAACCTCTTACAGAGGAGTGGAAACGCCATATATTTT
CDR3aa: CASNLLQRSGNAIYF

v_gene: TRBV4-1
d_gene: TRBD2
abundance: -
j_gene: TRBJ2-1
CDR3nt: TGCGCCAGCAGTCCAAGTCCCTCTAGCGGGGGGACCGGGGAGCAGTTCTTC
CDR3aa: CASSPSPSSGGTGEQFF

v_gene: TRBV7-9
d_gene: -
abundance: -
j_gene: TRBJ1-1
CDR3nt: TGTGCCAGCAGCTCCATGGGTGGTGAAGCTTTCTTT
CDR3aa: CASSSMGGEAFF

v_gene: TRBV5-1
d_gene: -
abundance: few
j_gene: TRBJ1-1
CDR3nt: TGCGCCAGCAGCACCTACGATACAGGGCTGAACACTGAAGCTTTCTTT
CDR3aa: CASSTYDTGLNTEAFF

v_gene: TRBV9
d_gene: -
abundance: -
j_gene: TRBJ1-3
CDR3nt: TGTGCCAGCAGCGTGGACTCAGGGGAGTCTGGAAACACCATATATTTT
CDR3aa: CASSVDSGESGNTIYF

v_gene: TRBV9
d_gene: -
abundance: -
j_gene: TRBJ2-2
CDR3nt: TGTGCCAGCAGCGTACGCGGGGCCTCGAACACCGGGGAGCTGTTTTTT
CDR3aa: CASSVRGASNTGELFF

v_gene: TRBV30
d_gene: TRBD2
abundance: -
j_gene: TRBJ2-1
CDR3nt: TGTGCCTGGAGTGTGGCGACTAGCCCCTACAATGAGCAGTTCTTC
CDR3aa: CAWSVATSPYNEQFF

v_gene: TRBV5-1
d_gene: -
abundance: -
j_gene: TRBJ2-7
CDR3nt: TGCGCCAGCAGCTTGGAGGGGGAGCTCTCCCAGTTC
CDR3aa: CASSLEGELSQF

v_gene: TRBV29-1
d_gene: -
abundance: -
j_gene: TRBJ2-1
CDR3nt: TGCAGCGTTGTGGGACTTGGGGAGTTCTTC
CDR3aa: CSVVGLGEFF

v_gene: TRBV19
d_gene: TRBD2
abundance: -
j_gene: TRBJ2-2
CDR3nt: TGTGCCAGTAGTACCCAGCGGGATGCCGGGGAGCTGTTTTTT
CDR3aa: CASSTQRDAGELFF

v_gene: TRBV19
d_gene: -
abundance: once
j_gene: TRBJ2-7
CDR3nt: TGTGCCAGTAGTATAGCCACGACCAGCTCCTACGAGCAGTACTTC
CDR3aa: CASSIATTSSYEQYF

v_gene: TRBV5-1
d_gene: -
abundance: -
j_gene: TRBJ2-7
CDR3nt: TGCGCCAGCAGCTTCCTGGCCGCCAAGGGACACATCTCCTACGAGCAGTACTTC
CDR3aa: CASSFLAAKGHISYEQYF

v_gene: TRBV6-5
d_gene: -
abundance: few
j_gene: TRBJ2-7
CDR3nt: TGTGCCACACAGGGAAGTGTCTACGAGCAGTACTTC
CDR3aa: CATQGSVYEQYF

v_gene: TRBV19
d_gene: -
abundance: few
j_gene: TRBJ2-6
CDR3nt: TGTGCCAGTAGTCCACCTCCGGGGGCCAACGTCCTGACTTTC
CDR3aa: CASSPPPGANVLTF

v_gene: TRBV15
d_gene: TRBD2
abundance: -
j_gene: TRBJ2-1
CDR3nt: TGTGCCACCAGCGGTTTTGCGGGAGGGAATGAGCAGTTCTTC
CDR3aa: CATSGFAGGNEQFF

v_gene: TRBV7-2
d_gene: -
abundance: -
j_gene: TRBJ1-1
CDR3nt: TGTGCCAGCAGCAGTAACAGGGCCGGGACGGAAGCTTTCTTT
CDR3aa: CASSSNRAGTEAFF

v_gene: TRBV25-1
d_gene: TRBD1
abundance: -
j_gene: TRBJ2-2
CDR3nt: TGTGCCAGCAGTACCGGGGACAGGGACACCGGGGAGCTGTTTTTT
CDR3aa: CASSTGDRDTGELFF

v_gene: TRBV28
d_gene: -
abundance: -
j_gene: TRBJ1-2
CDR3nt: TGTGCCAGCAGTTTAAGAACGATCTGGGGCAGAATTAACTATGGCTACACCTTC
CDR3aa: CASSLRTIWGRINYGYTF

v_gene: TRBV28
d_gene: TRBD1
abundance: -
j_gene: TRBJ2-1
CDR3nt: TGTGCCAGCAGTTTCAGTTTTAGACAGGGGGCGTTAAGAGGCAGGCAGTTCTTC
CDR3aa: CASSFSFRQGALRGRQFF

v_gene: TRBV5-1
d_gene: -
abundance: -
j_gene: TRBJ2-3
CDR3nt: TGCGCCAGCAGCGAAACGTGGTCCACAGATACGCAGTATTTT
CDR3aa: CASSETWSTDTQYF

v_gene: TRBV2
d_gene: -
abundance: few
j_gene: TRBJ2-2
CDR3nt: TGTGCCAGCAGGTCGACAGACTCCACCGGGGAGCTGTTTTTT
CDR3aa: CASRSTDSTGELFF

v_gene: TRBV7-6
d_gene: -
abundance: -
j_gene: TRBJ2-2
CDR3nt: TGTGCCAGTGGACAGAACACCGGGGAGCTGTTTTTT
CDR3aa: CASGQNTGELFF

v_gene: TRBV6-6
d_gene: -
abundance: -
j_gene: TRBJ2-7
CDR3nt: TGTGCCAGCCGCCTCTACATTGGGTCCTACGAGCAGTACTTC
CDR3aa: CASRLYIGSYEQYF

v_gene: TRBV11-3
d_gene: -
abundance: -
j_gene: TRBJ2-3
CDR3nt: TGTGCCAGCAGTCCGGACTACAATACGCAGTATTTT
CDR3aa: CASSPDYNTQYF

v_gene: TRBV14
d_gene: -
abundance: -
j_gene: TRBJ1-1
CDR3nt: TGTGCCAGCAGCCAAGACGTCTATTTACAGCGGGCTTTCTTT
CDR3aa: CASSQDVYLQRAFF

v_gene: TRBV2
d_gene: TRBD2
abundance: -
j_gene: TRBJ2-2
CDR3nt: TGTGCCAGCACTCCGGGACTAGTGGCCGGGGAGCTGTTTTTT
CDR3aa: CASTPGLVAGELFF

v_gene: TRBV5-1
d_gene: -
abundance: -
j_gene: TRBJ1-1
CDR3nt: TGCGCCAGCAGCGCCGAGCCGGCGCGAATCGAAGCTTTCTTT
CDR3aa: CASSAEPARIEAFF

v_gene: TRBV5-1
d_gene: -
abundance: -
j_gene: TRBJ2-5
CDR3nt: TGCGCCAGCAGCTTGGCTACGACGGGGTGGGAGACCCAGTACTTC
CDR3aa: CASSLATTGWETQYF

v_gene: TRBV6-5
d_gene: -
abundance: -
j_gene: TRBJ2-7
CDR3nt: TGTGCCAGCAGTCCGCGGGTAGACGGATCCTACGAGCAGTACTTC
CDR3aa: CASSPRVDGSYEQYF

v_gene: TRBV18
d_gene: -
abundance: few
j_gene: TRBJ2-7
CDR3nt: TGTGCCAGCTCACCCTCTCGAAACCCAAGCTACGAGCAGTACTTC
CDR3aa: CASSPSRNPSYEQYF

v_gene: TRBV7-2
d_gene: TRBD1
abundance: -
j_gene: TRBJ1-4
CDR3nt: TGTGCCAGCAGCCAGATAACGACAGGGAATGGTGAAAAACTGTTTTTT
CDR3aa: CASSQITTGNGEKLFF

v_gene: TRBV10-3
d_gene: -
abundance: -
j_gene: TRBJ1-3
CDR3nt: TGTGCCGTATCATCCCCGACGGCCTCTGGAAACACCATATATTTT
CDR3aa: CAVSSPTASGNTIYF

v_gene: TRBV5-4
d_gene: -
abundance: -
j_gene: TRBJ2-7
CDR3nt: TGTGCCAGCAGCTTGGCGACGGGAAATACCTACGAGCAGTACTTC
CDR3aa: CASSLATGNTYEQYF

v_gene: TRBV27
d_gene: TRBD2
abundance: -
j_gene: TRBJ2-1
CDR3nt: TGTGCCAGCAGTTTATATCCCCCTAGCGGGAGGGTAAATGAGCAGTTCTTC
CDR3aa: CASSLYPPSGRVNEQFF

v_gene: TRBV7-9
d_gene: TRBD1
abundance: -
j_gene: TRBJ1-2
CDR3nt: TGTGCCAGCAGCTCCTCCGGGACAGTCGAATACACCTTC
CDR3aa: CASSSSGTVEYTF

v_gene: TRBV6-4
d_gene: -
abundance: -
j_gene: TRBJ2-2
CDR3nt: TGTGCCAGCAGTGACTCTGACACCGGGGAGCTGTTTTTT
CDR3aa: CASSDSDTGELFF

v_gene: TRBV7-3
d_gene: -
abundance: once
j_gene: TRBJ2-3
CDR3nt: TGTGCCAGCAGCTCCTCTAGCAGGGGCCAGGGAGATACGCAGTATTTT
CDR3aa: CASSSSSRGQGDTQYF

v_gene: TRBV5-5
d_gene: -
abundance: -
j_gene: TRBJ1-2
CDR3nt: TGTGCCAGCAGCTCACCTTACCGGGGGCCTAATGGCTACACCTTC
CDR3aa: CASSSPYRGPNGYTF

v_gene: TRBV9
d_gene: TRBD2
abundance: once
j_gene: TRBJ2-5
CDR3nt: TGTGCCAGCAGCGTAGGCGGGGGGGGCGAGACCCAGTACTTC
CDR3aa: CASSVGGGGETQYF

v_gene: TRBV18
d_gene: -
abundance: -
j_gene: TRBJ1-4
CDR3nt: TGTGCCAGCTCCCAGACCCAGGGAGACGGAAAACTGTTTTTT
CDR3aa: CASSQTQGDGKLFF

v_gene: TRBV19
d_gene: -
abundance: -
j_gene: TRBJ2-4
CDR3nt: TGTGCCAGTAGTACCGCTTGGCAAGTGGGAAACATTCAGTACTTC
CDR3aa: CASSTAWQVGNIQYF

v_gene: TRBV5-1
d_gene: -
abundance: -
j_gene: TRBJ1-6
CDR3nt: TGCGCCAGCAGCTTGGGTCCCGGGCCGGAGTCACCCCTCCACTTT
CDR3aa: CASSLGPGPESPLHF

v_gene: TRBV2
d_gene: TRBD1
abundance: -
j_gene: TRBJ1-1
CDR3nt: TGTGCCAGTTCGGACAGGGGGGCGAACACTGAAGCTTTCTTT
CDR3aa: CASSDRGANTEAFF